This T cell receptor beta chain was found in a study of a mutant IDH1 vaccine in newly diagnosed glioma. Sequencing used immunoSEQ multiplex PCR; TCRdb keeps in-frame clones, though not all of them. The data show roughly 50,000 clones, around four fifths seen once. Study-wide findings and caveats: Pseudoprogression seemed unlinked to shifts in top peripheral T cell clonotypes. Most patients, approximately 93%, showed vaccine-induced immune responses.

As for time point: week 35, safety follow-up. It was 300 ug of mutant IDH1 20-mer peptide that made up each vaccine dose, given with topical imiquimod. The patients received vaccinations eight times, in weeks 1, 3, 5, 7, 11, 15, 19 and 23. The astrocytomas were IDH1-mutant, ATRX-negative, and WHO grade 3 or 4. Concerning this clone itself: Its antigen is still unknown.

The receptor's source is a woman aged 18-35 years with glioma. The specimen comprised PBMCs, sampled from a glioma patient whose treatment included an IDH1 peptide vaccine.

CDR3 amino acids: CASSYVTDTQYF. The CDR3 DNA follows: TGTGCCAGCAGCTACGTCACAGATACGCAGTATTTT. The genes are TRBV7-2 and TRBJ2-3; D not resolved. The CDR3 runs to 12 residues. The germline gives CDR1 SGHTA, CDR2 FQGNSA. V gave up 4 bases and J gave up 2 bases, with 4 bases separating them.